This passage covers 26 T cell receptor beta chains from one sample sequenced in a study of healthy donors' naive CD4 and CD8 T cells. TCR libraries were built from 450 to 650 ng of total RNA by linear amplification. TCRdb re-derived calls from the reads in MiXCR, one entry per CDR3 protein. The sample consists of around 180,000 distinct CDR3 sequences, around three quarters of them appearing once. What was sequenced was naive CD4+ and CD8+ T cells sorted from blood, pooled from several donors. All receptors come from a pool of human donors in good health; the sample pools cells from several healthy donors.

V usage is TRBV5-6 and J usage is TRBJ2-7, with TRBD1 as a possible D gene (6 bases). The CDR3 is 13 residues long. The V end was cut by 4 bases, the J end by 4 bases, with 12 bases between. Germline V CDR1 and CDR2: SGHDT, YYEEEE. The CDR3 is CASSRDTIYEQYF. In nucleotides, the CDR3 is TGTGCCAGCAGCCGGGACACCATTTACGAGCAGTACTTC.

The chain employs TRBV29-1 and TRBJ2-1; D remains unclear. V was cut by 8 bases and J by 4 bases, with 21 bases left in between. Per germline, CDR1 SQVTM and CDR2 ANQGSEA. The CDR3 extends over 15 amino acids. In DNA, the CDR3 is TGCAGCTTTACAACGCCCAAGGCGGCTTACAATGAGCAGTTCTTC. It encodes CSFTTPKAAYNEQFF.

The V and J genes are TRBV5-4 and TRBJ2-1; 9 bases match TRBD2. This CDR3 is built from 15 residues. V gave up 0 bases and J gave up 9 bases; unmatched junction bases: 7. Germline V gives CDR1 SGHNT, CDR2 YYREEE (reference sequence). The CDR3 protein is CASSLAASGEFEQFF. The DNA for the CDR3 is TGTGCCAGCAGCTTGGCGGCTAGCGGGGAATTTGAGCAGTTCTTC.

The rearrangement uses TRBV29-1 and TRBJ2-1; D unresolved. In germline, CDR1 is SQVTM, CDR2 ANQGSEA. This CDR3 is 13 amino acids long. V lost 2 bases, J lost 5 bases, and 10 bases lay in between. In DNA form, the CDR3 reads TGCAGCGTTGAAAGCTACGCCGACAATGAGCAGTTCTTC. This encodes CSVESYADNEQFF.

The chain combines TRBV4-1 with TRBJ1-5; 7 nucleotides agree with TRBD1. J lost 4 bases, V lost 0 bases, and 3 bases had no gene match. CDR1 is MGHRA, CDR2 YSYEKL, per germline. The CDR3 has 15 residues. Here the CDR3 DNA reads TGCGCCAGCAGCCAAGAGGGCAGGGGGAATCAGCCCCAGCATTTT. Protein product: CASSQEGRGNQPQHF.

The chain is built from TRBV19 and TRBJ2-7; D might be TRBD1 (5 bases). The germline V gene encodes CDR1 LNHDA and CDR2 SQIVND (reference sequence). The ends were cut back, 2 bases at V and 2 bases at J, with 10 bases in the middle. The CDR3 is 14 amino acids. As DNA, the CDR3 is TGTGCCAGTAGTATACTGGACACGGCCTACGAGCAGTACTTC. Amino acids: CASSILDTAYEQYF.

This chain links TRBV29-1 with TRBJ2-1, with D tentatively TRBD2 (5 bases). The CDR3 totals 13 residues. Per the germline V gene, CDR1 is SQVTM and CDR2 is ANQGSEA. V lost 7 bases to trimming and J lost 10 bases, with 20 bases between them. The CDR3 protein is CSAVWDVRGEQFF. In nucleotides, the CDR3 is TGCAGCGCAGTCTGGGATGTACGAGGGGAGCAGTTCTTC.

This chain links TRBV29-1 with TRBJ2-6, with D tentatively TRBD1 (6 bases). Germline assignment: CDR1 SQVTM and CDR2 ANQGSEA. The CDR3 runs to 15 residues. The V end lost 4 bases, the J end lost 2 bases, and 12 bases lay between the germline ends. The CDR3 DNA reads TGCAGCGTTGTCGTCAGGGACACTGGGGCCAACGTCCTGACTTTC. Translation: CSVVVRDTGANVLTF.

The CDR3 loop is CASSLKPPGLSYNEQFF. As DNA, the CDR3 is TGTGCCAGCAGCTTAAAGCCCCCGGGCCTCTCCTACAATGAGCAGTTCTTC. This chain uses TRBV11-2 with TRBJ2-1; D remains unclear. Trimming removed 2 bases at V and 0 bases at J, with 14 bases between. The CDR3 consists of 17 residues. From germline, CDR1 is SGHAT and CDR2 FQNNGV. Drawing the rest from reference TRBV11-2 and TRBJ2-1, the complete variable domain is EAGVAQSPRYKIIEKRQSVAFWCNPISGHATLYWYQQILGQGPKLLIQFQNNGVVDDSQLPKDRFSAERLKGVDSTLKIQPAKLEDSAVYLCASSLKPPGLSYNEQFFGPGTRLTVL.

The chain joins TRBV5-5 to TRBJ1-2; 8 nucleotides align to TRBD1. The germline V gene encodes CDR1 SGHKS and CDR2 YYEKEE (reference sequence). The CDR3 is 14 amino acids. The J segment lost 5 bases and the V segment lost 3 bases, leaving 6 bases of the junction unmatched. CDR3: CASSSGQGWYGYTF. The CDR3 nucleotides are TGTGCCAGCAGCTCCGGACAGGGATGGTATGGCTACACCTTC.

This rearrangement joins TRBV6-5 to TRBJ1-6, with 7 bases matching TRBD1. CDR3 length: 14 residues. From germline, CDR1 is MNHEY and CDR2 SVGAGI. The ends lost 3 bases at V and 10 bases at J; junction bases unmatched: 6. The CDR3 DNA follows: TGTGCCAGCAGTTATGGACAGGATTGGTCACCCCTCCACTTT. Translation: CASSYGQDWSPLHF.

This clonotype has only a few counts. The rearrangement uses TRBV29-1 and TRBJ2-5; no definite D call. Trimming took 0 bases from V and 3 from J, leaving 5 bases between them. Germline V gene sequence: CDR1 SQVTM, CDR2 ANQGSEA. This CDR3 has 12 amino acids. CDR3 protein: CSVEDKKETQYF. The CDR3 coding sequence is TGCAGCGTTGAAGACAAGAAAGAGACCCAGTACTTC.

The rearrangement uses TRBV19 and TRBJ2-6, with a possible D match to TRBD2 (5 bases). This CDR3 is built from 15 residues. Germline V gives CDR1 LNHDA, CDR2 SQIVND (reference sequence). Trimming pared 3 bases from V and 1 base from J, leaving 7 bases between. CDR3 amino acids: CASSIWESGANVLTF. The CDR3 DNA follows: TGTGCCAGTAGTATTTGGGAGTCTGGGGCCAACGTCCTGACTTTC.

The rearrangement links TRBV30 to TRBJ1-5; 10 nucleotides align to TRBD1. CDR3 length: 14 amino acids. Trimming took 0 bases from V and 7 from J; bases not matched to a gene: 3. Germline V gives CDR1 GTSNPN, CDR2 SVGIG (reference sequence). CDR3 amino acids: CAWSVLTGGQPQHF. The CDR3 DNA is TGTGCCTGGAGTGTACTGACAGGGGGCCAGCCCCAGCATTTT.

The V gene is TRBV29-1, the J gene TRBJ1-6; 8 nucleotides match TRBD1. There are 13 residues in the CDR3. The trim removed 7 bases at V and 7 bases at J, leaving 6 bases unmatched. Germline V lookup: CDR1 SQVTM, CDR2 ANQGSEA. The CDR3 DNA sequence: TGCAGCGCCGGACAGGGAGGCAATTCACCCCTCCACTTT. It specifies CSAGQGGNSPLHF.

This sequence joins TRBV27 and TRBJ1-1; the D is unclear. Germline V CDR1 and CDR2: MNHEY, SMNVEV (reference sequence). V lost 2 bases and J lost 8, with 12 bases in between. The CDR3 extends over 13 amino acids. The chain's CDR3 is CASSLSRLTEAFF. In DNA form, the CDR3 reads TGTGCCAGCAGTTTAAGCAGGTTAACGGAAGCTTTCTTT.

The rearrangement joins TRBV27 to TRBJ1-4, with D unresolved. The V gene lost 5 bases and the J gene lost 7 bases, with 14 bases spanning the gap. Germline V gene sequence: CDR1 MNHEY, CDR2 SMNVEV (reference sequence). The CDR3 covers 14 residues. The DNA of the CDR3 is TGTGCCAGCAGTCCAATGCCAGGACCTGAAAAACTGTTTTTT. Protein sequence: CASSPMPGPEKLFF.

The genes are TRBV29-1 and TRBJ2-7; D remains unclear. The germline V gene has CDR1 SQVTM and CDR2 ANQGSEA. V lost 4 bases, J lost 2 bases, and 9 bases lay in between. The CDR3 has 12 residues. DNA for the CDR3: TGCAGCGTTGTGGCCAGCGCCTACGAGCAGTACTTC. Protein: CSVVASAYEQYF.

This clonotype was seen more than once but under ten times. V usage is TRBV19 and J usage is TRBJ1-1; no firm D call. V was shortened by 9 bases and J by 0 bases, with 11 bases between the two germline ends. This CDR3 comprises 13 residues. Germline V gene lookup returns CDR1 LNHDA and CDR2 SQIVND (reference sequence). CDR3 in DNA: TGTGCCAGCAAGATGGGCATGAACACTGAAGCTTTCTTT. Protein product: CASKMGMNTEAFF.

The rearrangement joins TRBV6-5 to TRBJ2-3, with TRBD2 matching over 11 bases. The CDR3 runs 18 residues. CDR1 MNHEY and CDR2 SVGAGI come from the germline V gene. The ends lost 0 bases at V and 3 bases at J; junction bases unmatched: 8. The CDR3 nucleotides are TGTGCCAGCAGTTACTCGTCCGGGACTAGCGGACCTACAGATACGCAGTATTTT. Residues: CASSYSSGTSGPTDTQYF.

This clonotype appeared once. This rearrangement joins TRBV19 to TRBJ2-3, with D unresolved. The ends were cut back, 3 bases at V and 1 base at J, with 5 bases in the middle. Per the germline V gene, CDR1 is LNHDA and CDR2 is SQIVND (reference sequence). CDR3 length: 13 residues. The CDR3 spells CASSIRGTDTQYF. DNA of the CDR3: TGTGCCAGTAGTATCCGGGGCACAGATACGCAGTATTTT.

This chain uses TRBV27 with TRBJ1-2; perhaps TRBD1 as D (6 bases). V was clipped by 3 bases and J by 5 bases, with 10 bases between them. The length of the CDR3 is 13 residues. Germline assignment: CDR1 MNHEY and CDR2 SMNVEV (reference sequence). The CDR3 region is CASSLGAGYGYTF. CDR3 nucleotides: TGTGCCAGCAGTTTGGGGGCCGGGTATGGCTACACCTTC.

The chain joins TRBV29-1 to TRBJ1-1; TRBD1 is a possible D gene (6 bases). Germline CDR1 SQVTM, CDR2 ANQGSEA. The CDR3 contains 13 residues. Trimming took off 7 bases at V and 5 bases at J, with 17 bases between the two ends. The CDR3 reads CSEYREGRTEAFF. The CDR3 DNA reads as TGCAGCGAGTACAGGGAGGGAAGGACTGAAGCTTTCTTT.

This chain connects TRBV19 to TRBJ2-2, with D possibly being TRBD1 (5 bases). V shed 4 bases and J shed 5 bases, with 17 bases lying between them. This CDR3 region has 16 residues. CDR1 and CDR2 from the germline V gene are LNHDA and SQIVND (reference sequence). The CDR3 bases are TGTGCCAGTAGTACGCTCAGGGTAATGTGGACCGGGGAGCTGTTTTTT. It is translated as CASSTLRVMWTGELFF.

A few counts support this clonotype. This sequence joins TRBV20-1 and TRBJ2-7; 7 nucleotides line up with TRBD2. The J segment lost 1 base and the V segment lost 5 bases, leaving 5 bases of the junction unmatched. The CDR3 consists of 13 residues. Germline V gene lookup returns CDR1 DFQATT and CDR2 SNEGSKA (reference sequence). The CDR3 DNA is TGCAGTGCTCGGGAGGAGGGATCCTACGAGCAGTACTTC. The encoded protein is CSAREEGSYEQYF.

This chain connects TRBV5-1 to TRBJ2-5; the match to TRBD1 covers 12 bases. The V gene's germline CDR1 is SGHRS and CDR2 YFSETQ. With 3 bases clipped from V and 5 bases from J, the junction kept 5 bases outside the gene matches. This CDR3 is built from 15 residues. CDR3 in amino acids: CASSSGDRGPETQYF. CDR3 DNA: TGCGCCAGCAGCTCCGGGGACAGGGGGCCGGAGACCCAGTACTTC.